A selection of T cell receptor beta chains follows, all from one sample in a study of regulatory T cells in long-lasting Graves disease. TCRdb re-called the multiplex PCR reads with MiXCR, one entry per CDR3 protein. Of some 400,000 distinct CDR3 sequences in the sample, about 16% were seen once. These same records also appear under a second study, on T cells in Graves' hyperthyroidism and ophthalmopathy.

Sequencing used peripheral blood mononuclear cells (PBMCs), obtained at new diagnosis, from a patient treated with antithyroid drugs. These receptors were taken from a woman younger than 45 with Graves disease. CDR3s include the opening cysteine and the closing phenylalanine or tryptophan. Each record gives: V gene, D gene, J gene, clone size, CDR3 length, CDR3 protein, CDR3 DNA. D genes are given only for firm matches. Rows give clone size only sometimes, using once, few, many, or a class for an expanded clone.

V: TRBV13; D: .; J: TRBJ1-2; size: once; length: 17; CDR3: CASSLVASLGARSGYTF; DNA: TGTGCCAGCAGCTTAGTGGCGAGTTTGGGCGCACGGTCTGGCTACACCTTC
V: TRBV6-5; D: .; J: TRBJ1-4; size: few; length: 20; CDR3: CASSYTPEISADVSNEKLFF; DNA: TGTGCCAGCAGTTATACCCCAGAGATTTCGGCCGATGTGTCTAATGAAAAACTGTTTTTT
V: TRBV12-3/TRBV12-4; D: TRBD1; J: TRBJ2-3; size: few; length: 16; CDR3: CASGPSGQGVSDTQYF; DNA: TGTGCCAGCGGTCCCTCGGGACAGGGGGTGTCAGATACGCAGTATTTT
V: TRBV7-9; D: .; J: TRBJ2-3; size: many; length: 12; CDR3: CASTEPGLTQYF; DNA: TGTGCCAGCACCGAACCGGGACTTACGCAGTATTTT
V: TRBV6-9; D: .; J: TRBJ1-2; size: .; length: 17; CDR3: CASSYRADPLQIYSYTF; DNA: TGTGCCAGCAGTTACCGGGCAGACCCCCTGCAAATCTATAGCTACACCTTC
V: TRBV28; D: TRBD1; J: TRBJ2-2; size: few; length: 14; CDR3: CASSSDRDIGELFF; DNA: TGTGCCAGCAGCTCAGACAGGGATATCGGGGAGCTGTTTTTT
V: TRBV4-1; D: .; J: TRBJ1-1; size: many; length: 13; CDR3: CASSQSRYTEAFF; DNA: TGCGCCAGCAGCCAATCTCGCTACACTGAAGCTTTCTTT
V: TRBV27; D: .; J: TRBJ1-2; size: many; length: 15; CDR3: CASSSRGRNIAGYTF; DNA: TGTGCCAGCAGTTCCCGGGGCAGGAATATTGCTGGCTACACCTTC
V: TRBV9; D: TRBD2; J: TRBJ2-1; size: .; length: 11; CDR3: CASGLAGAQFF; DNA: TGTGCCAGCGGACTAGCGGGAGCTCAGTTCTTC
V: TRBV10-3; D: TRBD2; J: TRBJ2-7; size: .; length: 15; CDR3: CAISSSSGSPYEQYF; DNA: TGTGCCATCAGTTCGTCGAGCGGGAGTCCCTACGAGCAGTACTTC
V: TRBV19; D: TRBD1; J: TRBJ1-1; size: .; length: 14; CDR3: CASSMQGAGTEAFF; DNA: TGTGCCAGTAGTATGCAGGGGGCCGGCACTGAAGCTTTCTTT
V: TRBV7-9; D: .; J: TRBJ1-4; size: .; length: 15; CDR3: CASSFSGLNNEKLFF; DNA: TGTGCCAGCAGCTTCTCCGGACTCAACAATGAAAAACTGTTTTTT
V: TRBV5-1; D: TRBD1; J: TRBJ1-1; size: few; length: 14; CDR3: CASSAGQGTTEAFF; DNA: TGCGCCAGCAGCGCTGGACAGGGGACCACTGAAGCTTTCTTT
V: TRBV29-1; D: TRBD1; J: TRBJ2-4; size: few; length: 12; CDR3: CSVGWTGDIQYF; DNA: TGCAGCGTTGGCTGGACAGGGGACATTCAGTACTTC
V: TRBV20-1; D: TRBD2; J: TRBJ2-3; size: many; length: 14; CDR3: CSASRLAGTDTQYF; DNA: TGCAGTGCTAGCAGACTAGCGGGCACAGATACGCAGTATTTT
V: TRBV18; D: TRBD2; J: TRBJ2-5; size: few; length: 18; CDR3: CASSPRIAGGSYQETQYF; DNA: TGTGCCAGCTCACCACGGATAGCGGGAGGATCATACCAAGAGACCCAGTACTTC
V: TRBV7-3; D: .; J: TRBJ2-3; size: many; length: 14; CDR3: CASSLFGSTDTQYF; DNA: TGTGCCAGCAGCTTATTCGGTAGCACAGATACGCAGTATTTT
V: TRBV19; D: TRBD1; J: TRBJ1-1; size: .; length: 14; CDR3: CASSGQGYATEAFF; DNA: TGTGCCAGTAGTGGACAGGGTTACGCCACTGAAGCTTTCTTT
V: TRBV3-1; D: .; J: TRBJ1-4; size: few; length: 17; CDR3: CASSPAPPGTANEKLFF; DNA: TGTGCCAGCAGCCCCGCCCCGCCCGGGACCGCTAATGAAAAACTGTTTTTT
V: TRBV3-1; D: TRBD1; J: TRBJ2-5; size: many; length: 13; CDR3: CASSTGGEGTQYF; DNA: TGTGCCAGCAGCACAGGGGGTGAGGGGACCCAGTACTTC
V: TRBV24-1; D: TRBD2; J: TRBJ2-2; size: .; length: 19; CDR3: CATSDFRLAGALNTGELFF; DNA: TGTGCCACCAGTGATTTCCGACTAGCGGGAGCCTTGAACACCGGGGAGCTGTTTTTT
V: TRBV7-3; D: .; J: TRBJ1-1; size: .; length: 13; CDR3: CASRSAGWTEAFF; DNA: TGTGCCAGCAGATCCGCAGGGTGGACTGAAGCTTTCTTT
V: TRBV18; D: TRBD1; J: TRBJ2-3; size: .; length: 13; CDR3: CASSPMTGGTQYF; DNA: TGTGCCAGCTCGCCCATGACAGGGGGGACGCAGTATTTT
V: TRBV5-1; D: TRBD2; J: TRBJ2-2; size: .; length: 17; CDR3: CASSLRSGNANTGELFF; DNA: TGCGCCAGCAGCTTGAGAAGCGGGAATGCGAACACCGGGGAGCTGTTTTTT
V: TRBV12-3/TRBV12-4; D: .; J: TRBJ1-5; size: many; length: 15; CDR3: CASSSGRTHNQPQHF; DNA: TGTGCCAGCAGTTCCGGCCGGACTCATAATCAGCCCCAGCATTTT
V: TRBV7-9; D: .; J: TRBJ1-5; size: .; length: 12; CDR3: CASSFHNQPQHF; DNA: TGTGCCAGCAGCTTCCATAACCAGCCCCAGCATTTT
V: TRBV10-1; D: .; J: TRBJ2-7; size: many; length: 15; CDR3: CASSDMPDEGDEQYF; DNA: TGCGCCAGCAGCGATATGCCTGACGAGGGGGACGAGCAGTACTTC
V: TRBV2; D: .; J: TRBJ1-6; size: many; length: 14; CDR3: CASSENGPNSPLHF; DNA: TGTGCCAGCAGTGAAAACGGACCTAATTCACCCCTCCACTTT
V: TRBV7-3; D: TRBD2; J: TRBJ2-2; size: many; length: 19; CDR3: CASSPGLAGGLVLTGELFF; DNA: TGTGCCAGCAGCCCGGGACTAGCGGGAGGGCTGGTACTCACCGGGGAGCTGTTTTTT
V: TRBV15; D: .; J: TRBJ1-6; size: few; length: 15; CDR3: CATSRAPRGDSPLHF; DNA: TGTGCCACCAGCAGAGCCCCCCGGGGGGATTCACCCCTCCACTTT
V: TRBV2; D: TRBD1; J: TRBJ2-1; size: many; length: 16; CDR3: CASSASGTASRDEQFF; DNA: TGTGCCAGCAGTGCCTCCGGGACAGCCTCCCGAGATGAGCAGTTCTTC
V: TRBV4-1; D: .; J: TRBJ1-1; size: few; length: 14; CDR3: CASSQETANTEAFF; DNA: TGCGCCAGCAGCCAAGAGACAGCGAACACTGAAGCTTTCTTT